The 16 T cell receptor beta chains below all came from one sample that was sequenced in a study of T cells in Graves' hyperthyroidism and ophthalmopathy (dated by TCRdb to about 2019). The method behind the library was multiplex PCR. Sequencer: Illumina HiSeq 2000. TCR beta CDR3 regions were amplified from RNA transcripts. For the first round of RT-PCR on the TCR CDR3, the HTBI primer set was used together with the Qiagen OneStep RT-PCR kit. The public reads were run again by TCRdb, first through fastp at Q25 and then through MiXCR, and only productive beta chains were kept. Each entry merges the rows of one CDR3 protein and shows their most common DNA and genes. The sample contains around 56,000 distinct CDR3 sequences, approximately 50% of them found a single time. The ten largest clonotypes hold approximately 3.4% of the sample. Sample: blood. These TCRs come from an older woman with Graves' ophthalmopathy.

This clonotype was seen many times. This chain uses TRBV19 with TRBJ2-6; D possibly matches TRBD1 or TRBD2 (5 bases each). This CDR3 is built from 14 residues. The V and J ends lost 6 bases and 9 bases respectively, with 15 bases between them. Germline loops: CDR1 LNHDA, CDR2 SQIVND (reference sequence). DNA for the CDR3: TGTGCCAGTAGACCGGACCGGGACGGCAACGTCCTGACTTTC. Translated, it gives CASRPDRDGNVLTF.

The chain combines TRBV3-1 with TRBJ1-2, with 10 bases lining up with TRBD1. The CDR3 consists of 12 residues. CDR1 is LGHDT, CDR2 YNNKEL, per germline (reference sequence). J lost 4 bases, V lost 9 bases, and 2 bases had no gene match. CDR3 in amino acids: CASGDRGYGYTF. The DNA of the CDR3 is TGTGCCAGTGGGGACAGGGGCTATGGCTACACCTTC.

The rearrangement links TRBV19 to TRBJ2-3, with 8 bases that match TRBD2. V lost 3 bases, J lost 4 bases, and 9 bases stayed unmatched. The CDR3 runs 16 residues. In germline, CDR1 is LNHDA, CDR2 SQIVND (reference sequence). The CDR3 DNA follows: TGTGCCAGTAGTATTCGGGGGGGCGTTGGGGCAGATACGCAGTATTTT. The encoded protein is CASSIRGGVGADTQYF. The full variable domain, rest sourced from reference TRBV19 and TRBJ2-3, is DGGITQSPKYLFRKEGQNVTLSCEQNLNHDAMYWYRQDPGQGLRLIYYSQIVNDFQKGDIAEGYSVSREKKESFPLTVTSAQKNPTAFYLCASSIRGGVGADTQYFGPGTRLTVL.

This rearrangement joins TRBV24-1 to TRBJ1-1; 7 nucleotides agree with TRBD1. CDR1 is KGHDR, CDR2 SFDVKD, per germline. The CDR3 length is 12 residues. The trim removed 5 bases at V and 13 bases at J, leaving 9 bases unmatched. DNA of the CDR3: TGTGCCACCAGTGTTTCCCACAGGGGAGGTTTCTTT. Translated: CATSVSHRGGFF.

This clonotype appeared many times. The CDR3 here is CASSETWGDSPLHF. The CDR3 coding sequence is TGTGCCAGCAGTGAAACTTGGGGGGATTCACCCCTCCACTTT. V usage is TRBV6-1 and J usage is TRBJ1-6; weak D call: TRBD1 (5 bases). Germline CDR1 is MNHNS and CDR2 is SASEGT. V gave up 2 bases and J gave up 8 bases, with 10 bases separating them. There are 14 residues in the CDR3.

This clonotype was found many times. The V and J genes are TRBV7-9 and TRBJ1-6; D unresolved. Germline lookup yields CDR1 SEHNR and CDR2 FQNEAQ (reference sequence). The CDR3 is 19 amino acids. Trimming took off 4 bases at V and 2 bases at J, with 21 bases between the two ends. CDR3 in DNA: TGTGCCAGCAGCTCCGTAGTTCCTTCGGGCCCGACCTATAATTCACCCCTCCACTTT. It yields the protein CASSSVVPSGPTYNSPLHF. Combining the CDR3 with reference TRBV7-9 and TRBJ1-6 gives the whole variable domain DTGVSQNPRHKITKRGQNVTFRCDPISEHNRLYWYRQTLGQGPEFLTYFQNEAQLEKSRLLSDRFSAERPKGSFSTLEIQRTEQGDSAMYLCASSSVVPSGPTYNSPLHFGNGTRLTVT.

The chain is built from TRBV20-1 and TRBJ2-7; 7 nucleotides line up with TRBD1. J gave up 9 bases and V 6 bases, and 8 bases lay outside the gene matches. CDR1 is DFQATT, CDR2 SNEGSKA, per germline (reference sequence). The CDR3 covers 11 residues. The DNA of the CDR3 is TGCAGTGCGGATCCTCCAGGGGGGCAGTACTTC. This translates into CSADPPGGQYF.

This clonotype was seen ten or more times. This chain joins TRBV6-2 or TRBV6-3 and TRBJ1-6, with 8 bases that match TRBD1. Germline V gene data show CDR1 as MNHEY and CDR2 as SVGEGT. The CDR3 runs 15 residues. With 4 bases clipped from V and 11 bases from J, the junction kept 10 bases outside the gene matches. This CDR3 is CASSLTGAGIPPLHF. CDR3 bases: TGTGCCAGCAGTTTGACAGGGGCGGGTATACCACCCCTCCACTTT.

By share of the sample, this clonotype is medium-sized (0.01 to 0.1%). The gene calls are TRBV2 and TRBJ2-7, with D tentatively TRBD1 or TRBD2 (5 bases each). This CDR3 contains 13 residues. V shed 6 bases and J shed 2 bases, with 11 bases lying between them. The germline V gene encodes CDR1 SNHLY and CDR2 FYNNEI. CDR3 in DNA: TGTGCCAGCAGCGGGACGGACACCTACGAGCAGTACTTC. Encoded protein: CASSGTDTYEQYF.

This clonotype was observed at least ten times. The V and J genes are TRBV6-1 and TRBJ1-2, with 10 bases lining up with TRBD1. Germline loops: CDR1 MNHNS, CDR2 SASEGT. V lost 3 bases and J lost 2; bases outside the gene matches: 3. The CDR3 extends over 15 amino acids. CDR3 sequence reads: CASSDGDRGNYGYTF. DNA of the CDR3: TGTGCCAGCAGTGATGGGGACAGGGGAAACTATGGCTACACCTTC.

The chain combines TRBV7-2 with TRBJ2-3, with 8 bases aligning to TRBD2. Germline V lookup: CDR1 SGHTA, CDR2 FQGNSA. The CDR3 contains 15 residues. The junction had 5 bases not matched to a gene; V was cut back by 2 bases and J by 4 bases. CDR3 in amino acids: CASSLSGGFADTQYF. As DNA, the CDR3 is TGTGCCAGCAGCTTAAGCGGGGGTTTTGCAGATACGCAGTATTTT.

In its sample, this clonotype was seen many times. The rearrangement joins TRBV6-2 or TRBV6-3 to TRBJ1-5; tentative D call: TRBD1 (6 bases). The CDR3 consists of 15 residues. The V and J ends lost 0 bases and 4 bases respectively, with 10 bases between them. Germline loops: CDR1 MNHEY, CDR2 SVGEGT. This CDR3 is CASSYSQGGNQPQHF. CDR3 sequence (DNA): TGTGCCAGCAGTTACTCACAGGGAGGAAATCAGCCCCAGCATTTT.

This clonotype has a count of ten or more. The CDR3 loop is CASPGPVNQPQHF. The CDR3 DNA sequence: TGTGCCAGCCCGGGACCGGTCAATCAGCCCCAGCATTTT. The chain combines TRBV5-4 with TRBJ1-5; the D gene is possibly TRBD1 (5 bases). Per germline, CDR1 SGHNT and CDR2 YYREEE (reference sequence). CDR3 length equals 13 residues. V dropped 7 bases and J dropped 3 bases, with 11 bases sitting between them.

This clonotype was seen once. The V gene is TRBV20-1, the J gene TRBJ2-5; 14 nucleotides line up with TRBD2. CDR3 length: 15 residues. Germline V gives CDR1 DFQATT, CDR2 SNEGSKA (reference sequence). J lost 5 bases, V lost 6 bases, and 8 bases had no gene match. CDR3 residues: CSASPGTSGSETQYF. The CDR3 nucleotides are TGCAGTGCATCCCCCGGGACTAGCGGGAGTGAGACCCAGTACTTC.

The J gene is TRBJ2-3, the V gene TRBV29-1; D call uncertain. V was clipped by 2 bases and J by 5 bases, with 8 bases between them. Germline V CDR1 and CDR2: SQVTM, ANQGSEA. The CDR3 is made up of 12 amino acids. CDR3 nucleotides: TGCAGCGTTGAACTGGGTGTAGATACGCAGTATTTT. Protein sequence: CSVELGVDTQYF.

The chain links TRBV5-1 to TRBJ2-3; 9 nucleotides match TRBD2. V shed 1 base and J 1 base; nucleotides not matched to a gene: 1. The CDR3 totals 15 residues. Germline-derived CDR1 and CDR2 are SGHRS and YFSETQ. CDR3 bases: TGCGCCAGCAGCTTGAGACTAGCGGGCACAGATACGCAGTATTTT. Its protein is CASSLRLAGTDTQYF.